The 18 T cell receptor beta chains below were found in one sample sequenced in a study of sequential checkpoint blockade in melanoma. Data came from immunoSEQ multiplex PCR; TCRdb stores just in-frame clones and leaves some out. The repertoire holds fewer than 15,000 clones, with roughly four fifths as singletons. This sample's treatment: randomized to nivolumab then ipilimumab (arm A) or the reverse (arm B). Material: CD8+ T cells sorted from blood (inferred from file names), obtained from a patient given nivolumab and ipilimumab in sequence. These receptors were taken from a human donor with melanoma.

The chain employs TRBV27 and TRBJ1-1; D is ambiguous. This CDR3 has 12 amino acids. The germline V gene encodes CDR1 MNHEY and CDR2 SMNVEV (reference sequence). The V and J ends lost 3 bases and 5 bases respectively, with 7 bases between them. CDR3 residues: CASSFPYTEAFF. CDR3 bases: TGTGCCAGCAGTTTTCCCTATACTGAAGCTTTCTTT.

The chain links TRBV7-9 to TRBJ1-1; TRBD1 is a possible D gene (6 bases). CDR3 size: 15 residues. Trimming took 5 bases from V and 0 from J, leaving 13 bases between them. Germline V gives CDR1 SEHNR, CDR2 FQNEAQ (reference sequence). Written as DNA, the CDR3 is TGTGCCAGCAGCCCCCGACAGGCTTTGAACACTGAAGCTTTCTTT. Protein product: CASSPRQALNTEAFF.

V gene TRBV27 combines with J gene TRBJ2-1; 13 bases match TRBD2. The CDR3 has 17 residues. Trimming removed 6 bases from V and 1 base from J; junction bases left unmatched: 6. Germline-derived CDR1 and CDR2 are MNHEY and SMNVEV (reference sequence). The CDR3, as DNA: TGTGCCAGCAGACCCTGGACTAGCGGGAGTTCCTACAATGAGCAGTTCTTC. This translates into CASRPWTSGSSYNEQFF.

This clone turned up a few times. CDR3 DNA sequence: TGTGCCAGTACGCCCTCAGGGTCGGATTATAGCAATCAGCCCCAGCATTTT. Protein sequence: CASTPSGSDYSNQPQHF. This chain connects TRBV19 to TRBJ1-5; D perhaps matches TRBD1 (5 bases). The germline CDR1 and CDR2 sequences are LNHDA and SQIVND (reference sequence). The V end lost 7 bases, the J end lost 0 bases, and 19 bases lay between the germline ends. The CDR3 consists of 17 residues.

The chain employs TRBV18 and TRBJ1-2; possibly TRBD1 for D (5 bases). V dropped 0 bases and J dropped 5 bases, with 13 bases sitting between them. The germline gives CDR1 KGHSH, CDR2 LQKENI. The CDR3 loop spans 15 amino acids. The CDR3 sequence is CASSPPGGSYYGYTF. CDR3 in DNA: TGTGCCAGCTCACCACCGGGGGGATCTTATTATGGCTACACCTTC. The full variable domain, completed using reference TRBV18 and TRBJ1-2, is NAGVMQNPRHLVRRRGQEARLRCSPMKGHSHVYWYRQLPEEGLKFMVYLQKENIIDESGMPKERFSAEFPKEGPSILRIQQVVRGDSAAYFCASSPPGGSYYGYTFGSGTRLTVV.

The chain employs TRBV4-1 and TRBJ2-1, with 13 bases that match TRBD2. V shed 4 bases and J 9 bases; nucleotides not matched to a gene: 6. The CDR3 sequence is 15 residues long. Germline lookup yields CDR1 MGHRA and CDR2 YSYEKL. The CDR3: CASSPTSGRATEQFF. CDR3 nucleotide sequence: TGCGCCAGCAGCCCCACTAGCGGGAGGGCCACTGAGCAGTTCTTC.

The chain recombines TRBV5-6 with TRBJ1-2; perhaps TRBD1 as D (5 bases). V was trimmed by 4 bases and J by 7 bases, leaving 17 bases between them. Germline V gene lookup returns CDR1 SGHDT and CDR2 YYEEEE. The CDR3 sequence is 14 residues long. CDR3 region: CASSLWAGVGGYTF. The CDR3 nucleotides read TGTGCCAGCAGCCTCTGGGCGGGGGTCGGTGGCTACACCTTC. Complete variable domain (other parts from reference TRBV5-6 and TRBJ1-2): DAGVTQSPTHLIKTRGQQVTLRCSPKSGHDTVSWYQQALGQGPQFIFQYYEEEERQRGNFPDRFSGHQFPNYSSELNVNALLLGDSALYLCASSLWAGVGGYTFGSGTRLTVV.

The chain employs TRBV9 and TRBJ2-7; 11 nucleotides line up with TRBD2. The CDR3 spans 15 residues. The germline V gene has CDR1 SGDLS and CDR2 YYNGEE. V lost 4 bases to trimming and J lost 2 bases; unmatched junction nucleotides: 5. The CDR3 DNA sequence: TGTGCCAGCAGCTCAACGGGACTAGCGGCCTACGAGCAGTACTTC. This translates into CASSSTGLAAYEQYF.

This clone was found a few times. This chain uses TRBV7-2 with TRBJ2-7; TRBD1 matches 9 bases. V dropped 6 bases and J dropped 2; count of bases not matched to a gene: 8. The germline V gene has CDR1 SGHTA and CDR2 FQGNSA. CDR3 size: 15 residues. The CDR3 loop is CASSPRWDRAYEQYF. Here the CDR3 DNA reads TGTGCCAGCAGTCCTAGGTGGGACAGGGCCTACGAGCAGTACTTC.

This rearrangement joins TRBV4-1 to TRBJ2-3, with a tentative D call TRBD2 (5 bases). This CDR3 comprises 15 residues. Germline V gene lookup returns CDR1 MGHRA and CDR2 YSYEKL. V gave up 4 bases and J gave up 2 bases, with 13 bases separating them. In DNA form, the CDR3 reads TGCGCCAGCAGCCGGATCGGACTGGACACAGATACGCAGTATTTT. Translation: CASSRIGLDTDTQYF.

The genes are TRBV5-1 and TRBJ2-7; 10 bases are shared with TRBD1. The CDR3 has 13 residues. The germline V gene encodes CDR1 SGHRS and CDR2 YFSETQ. The V gene end was trimmed by 5 bases and the J gene end by 7 bases; junction bases not matched to a gene: 6. DNA of the CDR3: TGCGCCAGCAGACGGGACAGGGGTGGGGAGCAGTACTTC. It specifies CASRRDRGGEQYF.

By share, this clone ranks as large. The rearrangement joins TRBV5-8 to TRBJ1-1, with a tentative D call TRBD1 (6 bases). V was pared by 4 bases and J by 3 bases, with 16 bases between. Germline V lookup: CDR1 SGHTS, CDR2 YDEGEE. The CDR3 spans 15 residues. Here the CDR3 reads CASSGGQRAYTEAFF. The CDR3 DNA is TGTGCCAGCAGCGGAGGACAGAGGGCGTACACTGAAGCTTTCTTT.

By share, this clone ranks as medium-sized. This chain connects TRBV6-6 to TRBJ1-1; maybe TRBD1 (5 bases). V was trimmed by 4 bases and J by 3 bases, leaving 12 bases between them. Germline V gene lookup returns CDR1 MNHNY and CDR2 SVGAGI (reference sequence). CDR3 length: 14 residues. CDR3 sequence (DNA): TGTGCCAGCAGTTTTGGAGCGGGGGACACTGAAGCTTTCTTT. This sequence encodes CASSFGAGDTEAFF.

This clone has a handful of counts. CDR3 nucleotides: TGTGCCAGCAGCGAAGACAGAAGCAATCAGCCCCAGCATTTT. Its protein is CASSEDRSNQPQHF. V and J are TRBV5-8 and TRBJ1-5; D may be TRBD1 (5 bases). The CDR3 runs to 14 residues. CDR1 is SGHTS, CDR2 YDEGEE, per germline. The V and J ends lost 4 bases and 1 base respectively, with 9 bases between them.

The chain uses TRBV4-2 and TRBJ2-7; the match to TRBD2 covers 9 bases. Per the germline V gene, CDR1 is LGHNA and CDR2 is YNFKEQ. Trimming took 0 bases from V and 0 from J; bases not matched to a gene: 3. The CDR3 is made up of 16 amino acids. In DNA form, the CDR3 reads TGTGCCAGCAGCCAAGAACTAGCGGGCCGCTCCTACGAGCAGTACTTC. It is translated as CASSQELAGRSYEQYF.

The J gene is TRBJ1-2, the V gene TRBV21-1; TRBD1 was called by the table and not checked on the DNA. TRBV21-1 is tagged as a pseudogene. The CDR3 runs 15 residues. For the CDR3, the DNA is TGTGCCAGCAGCAAAAGCAGGGGGGCTAACTATGGCTACACCTTC. Protein sequence: CASSKSRGANYGYTF.

CDR3 nucleotides: TGTGCCAGTAGTATCGGGGGGAATGAAAAACTGTTTTTT. Translating gives CASSIGGNEKLFF. The rearrangement links TRBV19 to TRBJ1-4; TRBD1 is a possible D gene (5 bases). The V gene's germline CDR1 is LNHDA and CDR2 SQIVND (reference sequence). The V and J ends lost 3 bases and 5 bases respectively, with 7 bases between them. The CDR3 is 13 amino acids.

V usage is TRBV4-1 and J usage is TRBJ2-1; tentative D call: TRBD1 (6 bases). Trimming stripped 0 bases from V and 6 bases from J, with 12 bases between. This CDR3 spans 15 amino acids. Germline CDR1 reads MGHRA; CDR2 reads YSYEKL. In DNA, the CDR3 is TGCGCCAGCAGCCAAGATGGGGGCCGGGTCAATGAGCAGTTCTTC. This sequence encodes CASSQDGGRVNEQFF.